This entry lists 3 T cell receptor beta chains sequenced from one sample in a study of cytomegalovirus exposure and HLA in healthy donors. The PCR ran on 60 Vbeta and 13 Jbeta primers. Generated by immunoSEQ multiplex PCR, the TCRdb table keeps only in-frame clones and is missing some. Of 90,000 or so clones in the sample, almost 80% were seen once. Sequenced: PBMCs. The receptors derive from a female donor in good health and CMV-seronegative.

V usage is TRBV30 and J usage is TRBJ1-2; D not certain. The CDR3 sequence is 15 residues long. Trimming shortened V by 1 base and J by 3 bases, and 15 bases separated the two germline ends. In germline, CDR1 is GTSNPN, CDR2 SVGIG (reference sequence). CDR3 DNA sequence: TGTGCCTGGAGTGCCCGGGGTCATTGGGACTATGGCTACACCTTC. This encodes CAWSARGHWDYGYTF. The full variable domain, with the rest looked up from reference TRBV30 and TRBJ1-2, is SQTIHQWPATLVQPVGSPLSLECTVEGTSNPNLYWYRQAAGRGLQLLFYSVGIGQISSEVPQNLSASRPQDRQFILSSKKLLLSDSGFYLCAWSARGHWDYGYTFGSGTRLTVV.

The chain links TRBV5-6 to TRBJ2-5, with D perhaps TRBD2 (6 bases). The CDR3 contains 15 residues. Germline loops: CDR1 SGHDT, CDR2 YYEEEE. With 4 bases removed from V and 1 base from J, the gap between germline ends came to 14 bases. CDR3 in DNA: TGTGCCAGCAGCGCGGGACGTAAGCGCCAAGAGACCCAGTACTTC. Translating gives CASSAGRKRQETQYF.

This chain connects TRBV11-1 to TRBJ2-1, with a weak D call TRBD2 (7 bases). Germline V lookup: CDR1 SGHAT, CDR2 FQDESV (reference sequence). This CDR3 contains 15 residues. Trimming pared 2 bases from V and 5 bases from J, leaving 13 bases between. CDR3 in amino acids: CASSLPGGPNNEQFF. CDR3 nucleotide sequence: TGTGCCAGCAGCTTACCGGGGGGCCCGAACAATGAGCAGTTCTTC.